This T cell receptor (beta chain) was profiled in a study of lymphopenia after photon versus proton radiotherapy. Findings and caveats of the study: Relative stability marked proton patients; photon patients lost diversity and naive cells.

This clone was picked up a small number of times. Its antigen remains unknown. The table came from immunoSEQ multiplex PCR; TCRdb's copy has only in-frame clones and leaves some out. The profile shows fewer than 30,000 clones, about 87% of them singletons. The CDR3 is 14 residues long. The V gene end was trimmed by 6 bases and the J gene end by 6 bases; junction bases not matched to a gene: 6. The V gene's germline CDR1 is MNHEY and CDR2 SVGAGI. The rearrangement links TRBV6-5 to TRBJ2-5; 11 bases match TRBD2. Here the sequenced sample was peripheral blood, taken from a patient treated with photon-based radiotherapy. The sequence came from a man aged 45 to 65 with gastric cancer. The CDR3 sequence is CASSPSGGRQTQYF. The CDR3 nucleotides read TGTGCCAGCAGCCCTAGCGGGGGGAGGCAGACCCAGTACTTC.